The 6 T cell receptor beta chains given below trace back to one sample, sequenced in a study of tumor-infiltrating lymphocytes in oesophageal squamous cell carcinoma. TCRdb called the PCR reads again in MiXCR, with one record for every CDR3 protein. This sample has some 21,000 distinct CDR3 sequences, with around two fifths found just once. Sequenced material: normal esophageal tissue next to the tumor. These receptors originate from a male donor with esophageal squamous cell carcinoma.

The chain recombines TRBV7-6 with TRBJ2-1, with 11 nucleotides matching TRBD2. Per germline, CDR1 SGHVS and CDR2 FNYEAQ. The V gene end was trimmed by 4 bases and the J gene end by 4 bases; junction bases not matched to a gene: 9. There are 17 residues in the CDR3. The CDR3 loop is CASSSLGLAGGYNEQFF. DNA of the CDR3: TGTGCCAGCAGCTCCCTGGGGCTAGCGGGAGGTTACAATGAGCAGTTCTTC.

This rearrangement joins TRBV7-3 to TRBJ2-5; D not resolved. The J call is in doubt because the DNA end fits TRBJ2-1 better. In germline, CDR1 is SGHTA, CDR2 FQGTGA. CDR3 length: 13 amino acids. DNA of the CDR3: TGTGCCAGCAGCTTGGGCCCTACCGATGAGCAGTTCTTC. Its translation is CASSLGPTDEQFF.

The chain uses TRBV10-3 and TRBJ2-5; D is perhaps TRBD2 (6 bases). TRBJ2-7 matches the DNA end more closely, so the J call is doubtful. CDR3 length: 14 amino acids. Germline V lookup: CDR1 ENHRY, CDR2 SYGVKD. Written as DNA, the CDR3 is TGTGCCATCAGTGAGGGGGGGAGCGCAAGCGAGCAGTACTTC. This codes for CAISEGGSASEQYF.

This chain joins TRBV7-2 and TRBJ1-2; 9 bases are shared with TRBD1. CDR1 and CDR2 (germline): SGHTA, FQGNSA. With V trimmed by 8 bases and J by 2 bases, 3 bases remained unmatched. This CDR3 contains 13 residues. The CDR3: CASPTGGNYGYTF. In DNA, the CDR3 is TGTGCCAGCCCGACAGGGGGAAACTATGGCTACACCTTC.

Remarks on this clonotype: Without the conserved terminal phenylalanine or tryptophan, this CDR3 likely stems from a read error. No DNA is shown, since the ends of the CDR3 on it are uncertain; the CDR3 is the one TCRdb lists. The chain joins TRBV10-2 to TRBJ2-6; the table names TRBD1, a call not compared with the DNA. Looked up from germline, CDR1 is WSHSY and CDR2 is SAAADI. The CDR3 sequence runs 19 residues, both termini included. CDR3 sequence: CASSRMSGQITYNEQFFGA.

This sequence joins TRBV25-1 and TRBJ1-1, with TRBD1 matching 7 bases. J lost 5 bases, V lost 5 bases, and 5 bases had no gene match. This CDR3 is 13 amino acids long. Looked up from germline, CDR1 is MGHDK and CDR2 is SYGVNS. CDR3 sequence: CASSRTGGTEAFF. For the CDR3, the DNA is TGTGCCAGCAGTCGGACAGGTGGAACTGAAGCTTTCTTT.